These 20 T cell receptor beta chains came from one sample sequenced in a study of blood T cell repertoires in COVID-19. Using immunoSEQ multiplex PCR, the repertoire was profiled, and TCRdb retains in-frame clones only, with some absent. The repertoire holds about 83,000 clones, 65% to 85% seen once, with around 15% in the top ten. Sequencing used peripheral blood. The receptors originated from a woman aged 80 or over with acute or convalescent COVID-19.

V gene TRBV5-8 combines with J gene TRBJ1-1, with D possibly TRBD1 on 5 matching bases. The V gene's germline CDR1 is SGHTS and CDR2 YDEGEE. The CDR3 is 15 residues long. Deletions cut 1 base from V and 0 bases from J, with 10 bases between. CDR3 sequence (DNA): TGTGCCAGCAGCTTGACGGGGGAGATGAACACTGAAGCTTTCTTT. Its translation: CASSLTGEMNTEAFF.

V is TRBV10-2 and J is TRBJ1-1, with a weak D call TRBD1 (5 bases). The length of the CDR3 is 13 residues. The germline V gene encodes CDR1 WSHSY and CDR2 SAAADI. V was clipped by 4 bases and J by 4 bases, with 10 bases between them. The CDR3 loop is CASSVTGGTEAFF. DNA of the CDR3: TGCGCCAGCAGTGTAACGGGGGGCACTGAAGCTTTCTTT.

The rearrangement joins TRBV7-2 to TRBJ2-7; D is uncertain. The CDR3 spans 14 residues. The V end was cut by 4 bases, the J end by 7 bases, with 17 bases between. Germline CDR1 reads SGHTA; CDR2 reads FQGNSA. The CDR3 sequence: CASSYTHSSSEQYF. As DNA, the CDR3 is TGTGCCAGCAGCTACACCCACAGCTCCTCGGAGCAGTACTTC.

This chain links TRBV11-2 with TRBJ1-3; unclear D gene. V was cut by 2 bases and J by 0 bases, with 11 bases left in between. Per the germline V gene, CDR1 is SGHAT and CDR2 is FQNNGV. This CDR3 is built from 16 residues. This CDR3 is CASSLYVGASGNTIYF. CDR3 sequence (DNA): TGTGCCAGCAGCTTATATGTAGGAGCCTCTGGAAACACCATATATTTT.

V is TRBV3-1 (or the pseudogene TRBV3-2) and J is TRBJ2-3; D is undetermined. The CDR3 has 15 amino acids. Germline CDR1 LGHDT, CDR2 YNNKEL (reference sequence). The V and J ends lost 5 bases and 4 bases respectively, with 16 bases between them. Here the CDR3 DNA reads TGTGCCAGCAGCTCCTCTGTCTACCCCCCAGATACGCAGTATTTT. Translated: CASSSSVYPPDTQYF.

The rearrangement uses TRBV30 and TRBJ2-7; D is possibly TRBD1 (5 bases). The ends were cut back, 2 bases at V and 7 bases at J, with 12 bases in the middle. The germline CDR1 and CDR2 sequences are GTSNPN and SVGIG (reference sequence). The CDR3 runs to 12 residues. In nucleotides, the CDR3 is TGTGCCTGGAGTACCGCACGGACAGAGCAGTACTTC. As protein: CAWSTARTEQYF.

The chain couples TRBV6-5 to TRBJ1-6; TRBD1 matches at 8 bases. The junction had 14 bases not matched to a gene; V was cut back by 4 bases and J by 15 bases. CDR1 MNHEY and CDR2 SVGAGI come from the germline V gene. The CDR3 covers 15 residues. The CDR3 nucleotides read TGTGCCAGCAGTTTCAGGGGGCGGGGAGGCCCGAACCTCCACTTT. Amino acids: CASSFRGRGGPNLHF.

The chain is built from TRBV29-1 and TRBJ2-2; D possibly corresponds to TRBD1 (5 bases). This CDR3 spans 12 amino acids. Trimming shortened V by 3 bases and J by 7 bases, and 9 bases separated the two germline ends. Germline V lookup: CDR1 SQVTM, CDR2 ANQGSEA. CDR3 amino acids: CSVDGASGELFF. DNA for the CDR3: TGCAGCGTTGATGGGGCGAGCGGGGAGCTGTTTTTT.

The DNA of the CDR3 is TGTGCCACCAGTGATGGTGGGGGAGCGGGGAGCTCCTACAATGAGCAGTTCTTC. Translating gives CATSDGGGAGSSYNEQFF. The chain recombines TRBV24-1 with TRBJ2-1, with 7 bases lining up with TRBD2. The germline CDR1 and CDR2 sequences are KGHDR and SFDVKD. After removal of 3 bases from V and 0 bases from J, the junction contained 10 bases not matched to a gene. This CDR3 region has 18 residues.

This clone was seen more than once but under ten times. This chain connects TRBV25-1 to TRBJ2-7; no clear D. CDR1 and CDR2 (germline): MGHDK, SYGVNS. V was pared by 5 bases and J by 0 bases, with 8 bases between. This CDR3 spans 13 amino acids. Here the CDR3 reads CASSRESSYEQYF. CDR3 nucleotide sequence: TGTGCCAGCAGTAGAGAGAGCTCCTACGAGCAGTACTTC.

The chain employs TRBV30 and TRBJ2-1; D is uncertain. The CDR3 has 13 residues. Germline V gives CDR1 GTSNPN, CDR2 SVGIG (reference sequence). Trimming took 1 base from V and 0 from J, leaving 4 bases between them. The CDR3 sequence is CAWSASSYNEQFF. Here the CDR3 DNA reads TGTGCCTGGAGTGCCAGCTCCTACAATGAGCAGTTCTTC. Combining the CDR3 with reference TRBV30 and TRBJ2-1 gives the whole variable domain SQTIHQWPATLVQPVGSPLSLECTVEGTSNPNLYWYRQAAGRGLQLLFYSVGIGQISSEVPQNLSASRPQDRQFILSSKKLLLSDSGFYLCAWSASSYNEQFFGPGTRLTVL.

The rearrangement uses TRBV25-1 and TRBJ2-1, with D possibly matching TRBD2 (5 bases). Trimming stripped 3 bases from V and 0 bases from J, with 6 bases between. Germline CDR1 is MGHDK and CDR2 is SYGVNS. The CDR3 extends over 14 amino acids. Here the CDR3 DNA reads TGTGCCAGCAGTGATACTAGCTCCTACAATGAGCAGTTCTTC. Amino acid sequence: CASSDTSSYNEQFF.

The DNA of the CDR3 is TGTGCCAGCAGCCATAGGAGGACTGGAAAAGAGACCCAGTACTTC. This sequence encodes CASSHRRTGKETQYF. The chain joins TRBV7-2 to TRBJ2-5, with a possible D match to TRBD2 (5 bases). CDR3 length: 15 residues. Germline V gene data show CDR1 as SGHTA and CDR2 as FQGNSA. V was trimmed by 5 bases and J by 3 bases, leaving 16 bases between them.

This sequence joins TRBV2 and TRBJ1-3; D not resolved. The germline CDR1 and CDR2 sequences are SNHLY and FYNNEI. This CDR3 has 15 amino acids. The germline V and J ends were trimmed by 6 bases and 0 bases, with 12 bases remaining between them. CDR3 sequence reads: CASSPVGSSGNTIYF. The CDR3, as DNA: TGTGCCAGCAGCCCCGTCGGGAGCTCTGGAAACACCATATATTTT.

Only a few counts were recorded for this clone. The V and J genes are TRBV28 and TRBJ2-1; a weak D match, TRBD2 (5 bases). The CDR3 consists of 14 residues. The ends were cut back, 5 bases at V and 7 bases at J, with 15 bases in the middle. Germline loops: CDR1 MDHEN, CDR2 SYDVKM. The CDR3 region has the DNA TGTGCCAGCAGTGGCGCCGGGGTTAGGAATGAGCAGTTCTTC. Translation gives CASSGAGVRNEQFF.

This chain connects TRBV4-3 to TRBJ1-2, with 11 bases matching TRBD1. Germline CDR1 is LGHNA and CDR2 is YSLEER. CDR3 size: 18 residues. Trimming removed 0 bases from V and 4 bases from J; junction bases left unmatched: 10. The CDR3 DNA is TGCGCCAGCAGCCAAGATGGGACAGGGGGACCACCAGGCTATGGCTACACCTTC. This gives the protein CASSQDGTGGPPGYGYTF.

The rearrangement joins TRBV27 to TRBJ1-1, with D possibly being TRBD1 (5 bases). The CDR3 extends over 16 amino acids. V gave up 5 bases and J gave up 2 bases, with 18 bases separating them. Germline CDR1 MNHEY, CDR2 SMNVEV (reference sequence). The CDR3 nucleotides read TGTGCCAGCAGTAACTTCCAGGGATCCCGAAACACTGAAGCTTTCTTT. This sequence encodes CASSNFQGSRNTEAFF.

This clone was detected only a few times. This chain connects TRBV19 to TRBJ2-3; TRBD2 matches 8 bases. Germline V CDR1 and CDR2: LNHDA, SQIVND (reference sequence). The CDR3 is 15 amino acids. The V and J ends lost 5 bases and 1 base, in that order; junction bases with no gene match: 5. The CDR3 nucleotides are TGTGCCAGTAGTCTTAGCGGGGCAGGCACAGATACGCAGTATTTT. Residues: CASSLSGAGTDTQYF.

The chain joins TRBV19 to TRBJ1-5, with 10 bases identical to TRBD1. The germline V gene encodes CDR1 LNHDA and CDR2 SQIVND (reference sequence). CDR3 length equals 15 residues. The trim removed 4 bases at V and 5 bases at J, leaving 5 bases unmatched. CDR3 coding DNA: TGTGCCAGTAGTACCGCCGGGACAGGGGATCAGCCCCAGCATTTT. It yields the protein CASSTAGTGDQPQHF.

CDR3: CAISDPVTAEGYTF. CDR3 bases: TGTGCCATCAGTGATCCGGTCACGGCGGAGGGCTACACCTTC. This chain joins TRBV10-3 and TRBJ1-2; no firm D call. Trimming left V 3 bases short and J 8 bases short, with 16 bases between. Germline CDR1 and CDR2: ENHRY and SYGVKD. CDR3 length: 14 residues.